These T cell receptor beta chains were read from a single sample in a study of T cell responses to AZD1222 COVID-19 vaccine. Profiling relied on immunoSEQ multiplex PCR, and the TCRdb table lists in-frame clones only, not all of them. The profile shows about 150,000 clones, over 90% of them singletons. This sample comprised peripheral blood, obtained on day 0 of AZD1222 vaccination. These receptors were obtained from an adult in good health. Both conserved end residues are part of each CDR3. Fields, in order: V gene, clone size, D gene, J gene, CDR3 protein, CDR3 DNA. The D gene is left open where the match is weak. Clone sizes are given selectively: once, few, many, or a class where the clone is expanded.

V: TRBV30
size: -
D: -
J: TRBJ1-5
CDR3: CAWSEGEHQPQHF
DNA: TGTGCCTGGAGTGAAGGGGAGCATCAGCCCCAGCATTTT

V: TRBV29-1
size: -
D: TRBD1
J: TRBJ1-2
CDR3: CSVEGTGAGYGYTF
DNA: TGCAGCGTTGAGGGAACAGGGGCGGGCTATGGCTACACCTTC

V: TRBV7-9
size: -
D: -
J: TRBJ2-5
CDR3: CASSSINKWTQYF
DNA: TGTGCCAGCAGCTCAATTAACAAATGGACCCAGTACTTC

V: TRBV3-1/TRBV3-2
size: -
D: -
J: TRBJ2-7
CDR3: CASSQLAGAGEQYF
DNA: TGTGCCAGCAGCCAACTGGCGGGGGCAGGAGAGCAGTACTTC

V: TRBV30
size: -
D: -
J: TRBJ1-2
CDR3: CAWNRLIGQKTNYGYTF
DNA: TGTGCCTGGAACCGATTAATAGGGCAGAAAACTAACTATGGCTACACCTTC

V: TRBV28
size: few
D: -
J: TRBJ2-2
CDR3: CASLQALPGELFF
DNA: TGTGCCAGCCTCCAGGCCCTCCCGGGGGAGCTGTTTTTT

V: TRBV28
size: -
D: -
J: TRBJ1-1
CDR3: CASSLPGTLNTEAFF
DNA: TGTGCCAGCAGTTTACCCGGCACCCTGAACACTGAAGCTTTCTTT

V: TRBV5-1
size: -
D: -
J: TRBJ2-2
CDR3: CASSLAGQGRNTGELFF
DNA: TGCGCCAGCAGCTTGGCCGGGCAGGGGAGGAACACCGGGGAGCTGTTTTTT

V: TRBV11-2
size: -
D: -
J: TRBJ1-5
CDR3: CASSLQRYQPQHF
DNA: TGTGCCAGCAGCTTACAAAGGTATCAGCCCCAGCATTTT

V: TRBV14
size: few
D: TRBD1
J: TRBJ2-7
CDR3: CASSQDRLSKTGEKYEQYF
DNA: TGTGCCAGCAGCCAAGATCGTCTTAGTAAGACAGGGGAAAAGTACGAGCAGTACTTC

V: TRBV5-1
size: once
D: TRBD1
J: TRBJ2-5
CDR3: CASSLGGTGGIETQYF
DNA: TGCGCCAGCAGCTTGGGTGGGACAGGGGGCATTGAGACCCAGTACTTC

V: TRBV3-1/TRBV3-2
size: -
D: -
J: TRBJ1-3
CDR3: CASSQVGRNLGNTIYF
DNA: TGTGCCAGCAGCCAAGTGGGCCGGAACCTAGGAAACACCATATATTTT

V: TRBV28
size: -
D: TRBD1
J: TRBJ1-2
CDR3: CASSSGGEHYGYTF
DNA: TGTGCCAGCAGTTCAGGGGGCGAGCACTATGGCTACACCTTC

V: TRBV5-1
size: -
D: -
J: TRBJ2-3
CDR3: CASSLVSGSTDTQYF
DNA: TGCGCCAGCAGCTTGGTAAGCGGTAGCACAGATACGCAGTATTTT

V: TRBV27
size: -
D: -
J: TRBJ2-4
CDR3: CASSLTGGTTKNIQYF
DNA: TGTGCCAGCAGTTTAACCGGGGGTACGACCAAAAACATTCAGTACTTC

V: TRBV5-1
size: -
D: -
J: TRBJ1-2
CDR3: CASQSGRWGANYGYTF
DNA: TGCGCCAGCCAGAGTGGGCGGTGGGGAGCTAACTATGGCTACACCTTC

V: TRBV15
size: -
D: -
J: TRBJ1-5
CDR3: CATSSIRRRGNQPQHF
DNA: TGTGCCACCAGCAGTATTCGGCGGAGGGGGAATCAGCCCCAGCATTTT

V: TRBV4-1
size: -
D: -
J: TRBJ2-5
CDR3: CASSRAAQETQYF
DNA: TGCGCCAGCAGCCGGGCGGCCCAAGAGACCCAGTACTTC

V: TRBV9
size: once
D: -
J: TRBJ2-1
CDR3: CASSVDDLSYNEQFF
DNA: TGTGCCAGCAGCGTAGATGACCTATCCTACAATGAGCAGTTCTTC

V: TRBV6-1
size: -
D: TRBD1
J: TRBJ2-7
CDR3: CASSGNFRTGGSYEQYF
DNA: TGTGCCAGCAGTGGCAATTTCCGGACAGGGGGATCCTACGAGCAGTACTTC

V: TRBV27
size: -
D: -
J: TRBJ2-1
CDR3: CASSLPWANEQFF
DNA: TGTGCCAGCAGTTTACCGTGGGCCAATGAGCAGTTCTTC

V: TRBV5-4
size: -
D: TRBD2
J: TRBJ2-2
CDR3: CASSTLAGGYIGELFF
DNA: TGTGCCAGCAGCACGCTAGCGGGAGGGTATATCGGGGAGCTGTTTTTT

V: TRBV3-1/TRBV3-2
size: -
D: -
J: TRBJ1-1
CDR3: CASSSQLRNTEAFF
DNA: TGTGCCAGCAGCTCCCAGCTTCGGAACACTGAAGCTTTCTTT

V: TRBV12-5
size: -
D: TRBD1
J: TRBJ1-3
CDR3: CASGLDRGAYSGNTIYF
DNA: TGTGCTAGTGGTTTGGACAGGGGCGCCTACTCTGGAAACACCATATATTTT

V: TRBV6-5
size: -
D: -
J: TRBJ1-4
CDR3: CASSRLATNEKLFF
DNA: TGTGCCAGCAGCCGACTTGCAACTAATGAAAAACTGTTTTTT

V: TRBV18
size: -
D: TRBD1
J: TRBJ1-4
CDR3: CASSRQGAKNEKLFF
DNA: TGTGCCAGCTCCCGGCAGGGGGCCAAAAATGAAAAACTGTTTTTT

V: TRBV11-1
size: -
D: -
J: TRBJ1-2
CDR3: CASSVPGESGYTF
DNA: TGTGCCAGCAGCGTCCCAGGGGAAAGTGGCTACACCTTC

V: TRBV5-1
size: -
D: TRBD2
J: TRBJ2-5
CDR3: CASSLGLAGGQETQYF
DNA: TGCGCCAGCAGCTTGGGACTAGCGGGGGGCCAAGAGACCCAGTACTTC